The 24 T cell receptor beta chains presented below share a single source sample, sequenced in a study of human T cells and chemical hapten exposure. TCRdb reprocessed the RACE reads via MiXCR and lists one record per CDR3 protein. The sample lists about 360,000 distinct CDR3 sequences; around 7% were seen once. Time point given: patch test 1, 2 weeks after DPC sensitization. Documented treatment: therapeutic diphenylcyclopropenone sensitization with weekly scalp DPC. The starting material was whole blood, obtained in connection with sensitization to the hapten diphenylcyclopropenone (DPC). The receptors come from a woman aged 18-30 years with alopecia areata. Some clones in this sample may be carry-over from other donors' samples.

This clonotype was recorded a few times. The CDR3 DNA is TGTGCCAGCAGTTACGGGGTCTGGTATGGCTACACCTTC. Translated: CASSYGVWYGYTF. The genes are TRBV6-5 and TRBJ1-2; no clear D. This CDR3 comprises 13 residues. CDR1 MNHEY and CDR2 SVGAGI come from the germline V gene. Trimming stripped 2 bases from V and 5 bases from J, with 9 bases between.

Notes on this clonotype: A read error may explain this, as a much larger clone is one base away. The V gene is TRBV5-6, the J gene TRBJ1-1, with D perhaps matching TRBD1 (5 bases). The CDR3 is 14 amino acids. V lost 0 bases and J lost 4, with 10 bases in between. Germline V gene sequence: CDR1 SGHDT, CDR2 YYEEEE. In DNA form, the CDR3 reads TGTGCCAGCAGCTTGGCCAGGGAGGGCACTGAAGCTTTCTTT. This codes for CASSLAREGTEAFF. Variable domain in full (rest from reference TRBV5-6 and TRBJ1-1): DAGVTQSPTHLIKTRGQQVTLRCSPKSGHDTVSWYQQALGQGPQFIFQYYEEEERQRGNFPDRFSGHQFPNYSSELNVNALLLGDSALYLCASSLAREGTEAFFGQGTRLTVV.

The rearrangement links TRBV28 to TRBJ2-3; 10 bases fit TRBD1. This CDR3 is 16 amino acids long. J was trimmed by 2 bases and V by 4 bases; bases with no gene match: 6. Germline V gives CDR1 MDHEN, CDR2 SYDVKM. Here the CDR3 DNA reads TGTGCCAGCAGTTACCCCGGACAGGGGGTCACAGATACGCAGTATTTT. Protein sequence: CASSYPGQGVTDTQYF.

The chain employs TRBV29-1 and TRBJ2-1, with 7 positions matching TRBD1. CDR3 length: 13 residues. Unmatched junction bases numbered 5, after V lost 4 bases and J lost 5 bases. Germline CDR1 SQVTM, CDR2 ANQGSEA. CDR3 sequence: CSVAETGNNEQFF. The CDR3 bases are TGCAGCGTTGCGGAGACAGGGAACAATGAGCAGTTCTTC.

This rearrangement joins TRBV12-3 or TRBV12-4 to TRBJ2-2; D not resolved. The CDR3 runs to 16 residues. V lost 6 bases to trimming and J lost 3 bases, with 17 bases between them. The CDR3 loop is CASSPELDRDTGELFF. In DNA, the CDR3 is TGTGCCAGCAGCCCCGAATTAGATCGGGACACCGGGGAGCTGTTTTTT.

The V and J genes are TRBV9 and TRBJ1-1; D not resolved. From germline, CDR1 is SGDLS and CDR2 YYNGEE. CDR3 size: 13 residues. V lost 2 bases, J lost 4 bases, and 9 bases lay in between. CDR3 in DNA: TGTGCCAGCAGCGTGGACTTGGGCACTGAAGCTTTCTTT. Translation: CASSVDLGTEAFF.

This clonotype was observed a few times. The chain uses TRBV6-2 or TRBV6-3 and TRBJ1-6; maybe TRBD1 (5 bases). The CDR3 sequence is 13 residues long. The V end was cut by 4 bases, the J end by 8 bases, with 9 bases between. In germline, CDR1 is MNHEY, CDR2 SVGEGT. This CDR3 is CASSSQAYSPLHF. For the CDR3, the DNA is TGTGCCAGCAGTTCACAGGCCTATTCACCCCTCCACTTT.

This clonotype has a count of ten or more. The chain has TRBV18 and TRBJ1-4; D is ambiguous. Germline V lookup: CDR1 KGHSH, CDR2 LQKENI. The CDR3 consists of 15 residues. The germline V and J ends were trimmed by 1 base and 0 bases, with 6 bases remaining between them. The CDR3, as DNA: TGTGCCAGCTCACCACAAGGTACAACTAATGAAAAACTGTTTTTT. Amino acid sequence: CASSPQGTTNEKLFF. Full variable domain (missing parts from reference TRBV18 and TRBJ1-4): NAGVMQNPRHLVRRRGQEARLRCSPMKGHSHVYWYRQLPEEGLKFMVYLQKENIIDESGMPKERFSAEFPKEGPSILRIQQVVRGDSAAYFCASSPQGTTNEKLFFGSGTQLSVL.

This clonotype was detected a few times. This chain uses TRBV5-4 with TRBJ2-3; TRBD2 matches 8 bases. This CDR3 comprises 15 residues. With V trimmed by 2 bases and J by 4 bases, 6 bases remained unmatched. CDR1 is SGHNT and CDR2 is YYREEE in the germline V gene (reference sequence). CDR3 bases: TGTGCCAGCAGCTTCCGGGGGGGGCCATCAGATACGCAGTATTTT. Protein sequence: CASSFRGGPSDTQYF.

The sample holds many counts of this clonotype. This chain uses TRBV20-1 with TRBJ2-3, with D maybe TRBD2 (5 bases). Germline CDR1 and CDR2: DFQATT and SNEGSKA (reference sequence). The length of the CDR3 is 13 residues. V was shortened by 4 bases and J by 6 bases, with 14 bases between the two germline ends. CDR3 amino acids: CSATEFSEDTQYF. The DNA of the CDR3 is TGCAGTGCTACCGAGTTTAGCGAGGATACGCAGTATTTT.

The rearrangement links TRBV20-1 to TRBJ2-3, with D perhaps matching TRBD1 (5 bases). Germline V gives CDR1 DFQATT, CDR2 SNEGSKA (reference sequence). Trimming left V 3 bases short and J 2 bases short, with 12 bases between. The CDR3 length is 14 residues. The CDR3, as DNA: TGCAGTGCTAGGGGGCAGCCATTCACAGATACGCAGTATTTT. Its translation: CSARGQPFTDTQYF.

The V call is TRBV27, the J call TRBJ1-1; D gene uncertain. This CDR3 has 13 amino acids. The ends were cut back, 5 bases at V and 0 bases at J, with 7 bases in the middle. Germline assignment: CDR1 MNHEY and CDR2 SMNVEV (reference sequence). CDR3: CASSVSLNTEAFF. CDR3 nucleotides: TGTGCCAGCAGTGTCTCCTTGAACACTGAAGCTTTCTTT.

The CDR3 loop reads CASSPDSTSPTDTQYF. The DNA for the CDR3 is TGCGCCAGCAGCCCGGACAGCACCTCACCCACAGATACGCAGTATTTT. The chain has TRBV5-1 and TRBJ2-3; a possible D gene is TRBD1 (6 bases). The germline V gene encodes CDR1 SGHRS and CDR2 YFSETQ. CDR3 length: 16 amino acids. V was pared by 4 bases and J by 2 bases, with 17 bases between.

The rearrangement uses TRBV2 and TRBJ1-1, with TRBD1 as a possible D gene (6 bases). This CDR3 has 14 residues. V gave up 1 base and J gave up 1 base, with 7 bases separating them. From germline, CDR1 is SNHLY and CDR2 FYNNEI. In nucleotides, the CDR3 is TGTGCCAGCAGTGAAGACAGGGCGAACACTGAAGCTTTCTTT. Its translation: CASSEDRANTEAFF. Using reference TRBV2 and TRBJ1-1 for the parts outside the CDR3, the full variable domain is EPEVTQTPSHQVTQMGQEVILRCVPISNHLYFYWYRQILGQKVEFLVSFYNNEISEKSEIFDDQFSVERPDGSNFTLKIRSTKLEDSAMYFCASSEDRANTEAFFGQGTRLTVV.

The rearrangement links TRBV7-6 to TRBJ1-4; unclear D gene. Germline values: CDR1 SGHVS, CDR2 FNYEAQ. The CDR3 consists of 15 residues. Trimming took 2 bases from V and 2 from J, leaving 9 bases between them. CDR3 residues: CASSLFGQTNEKLFF. CDR3 DNA sequence: TGTGCCAGCAGCTTATTCGGGCAGACTAATGAAAAACTGTTTTTT.

The V gene is TRBV6-5, the J gene TRBJ1-1; 11 bases are a match to TRBD1. CDR3 length: 15 amino acids. The germline CDR1 and CDR2 sequences are MNHEY and SVGAGI. V lost 4 bases, J lost 4 bases, and 5 bases stayed unmatched. CDR3 amino acids: CASSWGQGVATEAFF. Here the CDR3 DNA reads TGTGCCAGCAGTTGGGGACAGGGGGTTGCCACTGAAGCTTTCTTT.

V is TRBV20-1 and J is TRBJ1-1; D is unclear. Germline CDR1 is DFQATT and CDR2 is SNEGSKA (reference sequence). CDR3 length equals 12 residues. The CDR3 nucleotides read TGCAGCGCACCAGAACAGAACACTGAAGCTTTCTTT. Translated, it gives CSAPEQNTEAFF.

The sample holds a few counts of this clonotype. The chain is built from TRBV3-1 and TRBJ2-1; TRBD2 aligns across 8 bases. The CDR3 extends over 13 amino acids. Per the germline V gene, CDR1 is LGHDT and CDR2 is YNNKEL (reference sequence). Losses at the gene ends were 7 bases for V and 5 bases for J; bases not matched to a gene: 4. CDR3 region: CASMAGGNNEQFF. The CDR3 nucleotides read TGTGCCAGCATGGCGGGGGGCAACAATGAGCAGTTCTTC.

This clonotype appeared a few times. DNA of the CDR3: TGTGCCAGTAGTATAGGACAGCCATTCAGCTCCTATAATTCACCCCTCCACTTT. As protein: CASSIGQPFSSYNSPLHF. The chain combines TRBV19 with TRBJ1-6, with D possibly TRBD1 on 5 matching bases. The V gene's germline CDR1 is LNHDA and CDR2 SQIVND (reference sequence). The CDR3 runs to 18 residues. V lost 1 base and J 0 bases, leaving 13 bases between the germline ends.

Only a few counts were recorded for this clonotype. CDR3 protein: CASRLDSGDTQYF. The DNA of the CDR3 is TGTGCCAGCAGACTGGACAGCGGAGATACGCAGTATTTT. This chain connects TRBV13 to TRBJ2-3; the D gene is possibly TRBD1 (6 bases). V gave up 6 bases and J gave up 5 bases, with 12 bases separating them. The CDR3 has 13 amino acids. Germline loops: CDR1 PRHDT, CDR2 FYEKMQ (reference sequence).

V usage is TRBV18 and J usage is TRBJ1-1; D not resolved. CDR1 KGHSH and CDR2 LQKENI come from the germline V gene. Trimming removed 0 bases from V and 7 bases from J, with 18 bases in between. The CDR3 consists of 16 residues. CDR3: CASSPPGSMKAGEAFF. The CDR3 DNA is TGTGCCAGCTCACCACCGGGCTCTATGAAGGCAGGTGAAGCTTTCTTT.

This clonotype was seen a few times. This rearrangement joins TRBV20-1 to TRBJ1-2; TRBD1 agrees at 9 bases. The germline V gene has CDR1 DFQATT and CDR2 SNEGSKA (reference sequence). J lost 7 bases, V lost 0 bases, and 9 bases had no gene match. This CDR3 comprises 15 residues. The CDR3 here is CSARDSTGQGPGYTF. Here the CDR3 DNA reads TGCAGTGCTAGAGACTCCACGGGACAGGGTCCTGGCTACACCTTC.

This clonotype was seen a handful of times. The chain employs TRBV20-1 and TRBJ1-2, with a tentative D call TRBD1 (6 bases). Trimming cost V 3 bases and J 3 bases, with 20 bases left between them. CDR3 size: 16 residues. The germline V gene encodes CDR1 DFQATT and CDR2 SNEGSKA (reference sequence). The CDR3 reads CSASITSQGPDYGYTF. The DNA for the CDR3 is TGCAGTGCTAGCATAACTTCCCAGGGGCCTGACTATGGCTACACCTTC.

This clonotype was found a few times. The chain combines TRBV12-3 or TRBV12-4 with TRBJ2-3; tentative D call: TRBD2 (6 bases). With 9 bases removed from V and 2 bases from J, the gap between germline ends came to 15 bases. The CDR3 consists of 14 residues. CDR3 loop: CASSRDRYTDTQYF. CDR3 sequence (DNA): TGTGCCAGTTCGCGGGACCGATACACAGATACGCAGTATTTT.